The rows below give T cell receptor beta chains drawn from one sample of a study of blood T cells in healthy people across ages. In TCRdb, the 5' RACE reads were re-called with MiXCR into one record per CDR3 protein. This sample has over a million distinct CDR3 sequences; 20% to 25% occur once, and the top ten carry less than 0.85%. In addition, the sample was reused for a study of T cells of mothers and their children.

The source material was blood. These TCRs come from a girl aged 2-9 years in good health. The conserved cysteine and the conserved F or W are not part of the CDR3 here. Each record gives: V gene, clone size, J gene, CDR3 protein. Clone size is given for some rows only: seen once, a few or many times, or a class if the clone is expanded.

V gene: TRBV12-3/TRBV12-4; clone size: NA; J gene: TRBJ2-7; CDR3 protein: ASSFETVYEQY
V gene: TRBV6-6; clone size: NA; J gene: TRBJ2-3; CDR3 protein: ASSLNSGDRGPDTQY
V gene: TRBV27; clone size: NA; J gene: TRBJ1-1; CDR3 protein: ATLYKTGRGNIEAF
V gene: TRBV24-1; clone size: few; J gene: TRBJ2-1; CDR3 protein: ATSDRRGLAGSEQF
V gene: TRBV11-2; clone size: NA; J gene: TRBJ2-4; CDR3 protein: ASNTGQLNIQY
V gene: TRBV12-3/TRBV12-4; clone size: few; J gene: TRBJ1-4; CDR3 protein: ASSPKQGTGVKLF
V gene: TRBV7-9; clone size: NA; J gene: TRBJ2-5; CDR3 protein: ASSIRGGARETQY
V gene: TRBV7-9; clone size: NA; J gene: TRBJ1-2; CDR3 protein: ASSLAHKAPYGYT
V gene: TRBV28; clone size: NA; J gene: TRBJ1-4; CDR3 protein: ASSAAGTGDEKLF
V gene: TRBV11-2; clone size: NA; J gene: TRBJ2-4; CDR3 protein: ASRGDKNIQY
V gene: TRBV27; clone size: NA; J gene: TRBJ1-5; CDR3 protein: ASSIRQGNQPQH
V gene: TRBV20-1; clone size: few; J gene: TRBJ2-1; CDR3 protein: SAARELNEQF
V gene: TRBV6-5; clone size: few; J gene: TRBJ1-5; CDR3 protein: ASSLRQGLNQPQH
V gene: TRBV12-3/TRBV12-4; clone size: NA; J gene: TRBJ2-3; CDR3 protein: ASSPGTVAGDAQY
V gene: TRBV24-1; clone size: NA; J gene: NA; CDR3 protein: ATRDRDSYEQY
V gene: TRBV28; clone size: few; J gene: TRBJ2-7; CDR3 protein: ASSFPLRLFEGTYEQY
V gene: TRBV5-1; clone size: few; J gene: NA; CDR3 protein: ASSLDVDEQF
V gene: TRBV29-1; clone size: NA; J gene: TRBJ2-2; CDR3 protein: SGNRGTGELF
V gene: TRBV29-1; clone size: NA; J gene: TRBJ1-2; CDR3 protein: SVSGGDSEGLGYT
V gene: TRBV5-4; clone size: NA; J gene: TRBJ2-5; CDR3 protein: ASSLGGHLQLQETQY
V gene: TRBV27; clone size: few; J gene: TRBJ2-5; CDR3 protein: ASIRDQETQY
V gene: TRBV14; clone size: NA; J gene: NA; CDR3 protein: ASSQDGTPVYNEQF
V gene: TRBV6-6; clone size: once; J gene: TRBJ2-1; CDR3 protein: ASSVTLGAYNEQF
V gene: TRBV29-1; clone size: NA; J gene: TRBJ1-1; CDR3 protein: GGTTGGMTEAF
V gene: TRBV29-1; clone size: NA; J gene: NA; CDR3 protein: SVPKISGGVYNEQF
V gene: TRBV29-1; clone size: NA; J gene: TRBJ2-5; CDR3 protein: SVEVGKTQY
V gene: TRBV6-1; clone size: few; J gene: TRBJ2-5; CDR3 protein: ASSARMVEETQY
V gene: TRBV6-2/TRBV6-3; clone size: few; J gene: NA; CDR3 protein: ASGDPYNEQF
V gene: TRBV9; clone size: NA; J gene: TRBJ2-5; CDR3 protein: ASSIGLALETQY
V gene: TRBV7-9; clone size: NA; J gene: TRBJ2-7; CDR3 protein: ASSLAAASYEQY
V gene: TRBV10-2; clone size: NA; J gene: TRBJ1-1; CDR3 protein: ASSDGVTEAF
V gene: TRBV20-1; clone size: few; J gene: TRBJ1-2; CDR3 protein: SASSPAFGYGYT
V gene: TRBV15; clone size: NA; J gene: NA; CDR3 protein: ATSRDFGASFEQF
V gene: TRBV4-3; clone size: few; J gene: TRBJ2-4; CDR3 protein: ASSQDFFTRPY
V gene: TRBV3-1; clone size: NA; J gene: TRBJ2-5; CDR3 protein: ASSQDTGLASDETQY
V gene: TRBV7-9; clone size: many; J gene: TRBJ2-1; CDR3 protein: ASSSRVNEQF
V gene: TRBV3-1; clone size: NA; J gene: TRBJ2-5; CDR3 protein: ASSLAAEVGRGETQY
V gene: TRBV27; clone size: few; J gene: TRBJ1-1; CDR3 protein: ASSGHLEPEAF
V gene: TRBV7-8; clone size: NA; J gene: TRBJ1-1; CDR3 protein: ASSLIRLNTEAF
V gene: TRBV5-1; clone size: few; J gene: TRBJ1-1; CDR3 protein: ASSLASGWNTEAF
V gene: TRBV20-1; clone size: few; J gene: TRBJ2-1; CDR3 protein: SATVGITKF
V gene: TRBV27; clone size: few; J gene: TRBJ1-1; CDR3 protein: ASRLSRGVEAF
V gene: TRBV3-1; clone size: many; J gene: TRBJ2-5; CDR3 protein: ASSQDLGARGTQY
V gene: TRBV7-9; clone size: NA; J gene: NA; CDR3 protein: ASSTSGGTYEQY
V gene: TRBV7-2; clone size: few; J gene: NA; CDR3 protein: ASSDSGRPPLEQY
V gene: TRBV6-2/TRBV6-3; clone size: once; J gene: NA; CDR3 protein: ATETGLAYEQY
V gene: TRBV5-5; clone size: NA; J gene: TRBJ2-5; CDR3 protein: ASSLSGSLQETQY